The 30 T cell receptor beta chains below all came from one sample that was sequenced in a study of blood T cell repertoires in COVID-19. Sequenced by immunoSEQ multiplex PCR; TCRdb stores in-frame clones only, minus some. Of 200,000 to 250,000 clones in the sample, 70% to 90% are singletons; the top ten hold 7.5% to 8%. The sequenced material came from peripheral blood. The source is a woman aged 45-65 years with active or convalescent COVID-19.

This clone was observed once. Other DNA sequences within the sample encode an identical CDR3. V usage is TRBV11-2 and J usage is TRBJ1-3, with D unclear. Trimming removed 1 base at V and 0 bases at J, with 4 bases between. Germline lookup yields CDR1 SGHAT and CDR2 FQNNGV. The CDR3 is 14 residues long. CDR3 sequence (DNA): TGTGCCAGCAGCTTAGGGGCCTCTGGAAACACCATATATTTT. Translated: CASSLGASGNTIYF.

V is TRBV11-2 and J is TRBJ2-3, with 11 bases that match TRBD2. V dropped 5 bases and J dropped 7; count of bases not matched to a gene: 8. CDR1 is SGHAT and CDR2 is FQNNGV in the germline V gene. This CDR3 region has 15 residues. The CDR3 sequence is CASSPGLAARYTQYF. CDR3 nucleotide sequence: TGTGCCAGCAGCCCGGGACTAGCGGCTCGGTATACGCAGTATTTT. The whole variable domain, filled in from reference TRBV11-2 and TRBJ2-3, reads EAGVAQSPRYKIIEKRQSVAFWCNPISGHATLYWYQQILGQGPKLLIQFQNNGVVDDSQLPKDRFSAERLKGVDSTLKIQPAKLEDSAVYLCASSPGLAARYTQYFGPGTRLTVL.

The chain recombines TRBV28 with TRBJ2-1, with 10 bases that match TRBD1. Per the germline V gene, CDR1 is MDHEN and CDR2 is SYDVKM. Trimming took 4 bases from V and 6 from J; bases not matched to a gene: 6. This CDR3 is 15 amino acids long. The CDR3 sequence: CASSSTGTGVNEQFF. The CDR3 DNA is TGTGCCAGCAGTTCCACCGGGACAGGGGTCAATGAGCAGTTCTTC.

The chain joins TRBV19 to TRBJ1-2; D is possibly TRBD1 (5 bases). Germline assignment: CDR1 LNHDA and CDR2 SQIVND (reference sequence). The CDR3 has 13 amino acids. Trimming stripped 3 bases from V and 6 bases from J, with 11 bases between. The CDR3 DNA reads as TGTGCCAGTAGTATTAGTGTCAGGGATGGCTACACCTTC. Protein product: CASSISVRDGYTF.

Only one count was recorded for this clone. The rearrangement uses TRBV3-1 (or the pseudogene TRBV3-2) and TRBJ1-4; weak D call: TRBD1 (5 bases). Germline assignment: CDR1 LGHDT and CDR2 YNNKEL (reference sequence). Trimming took 0 bases from V and 10 from J, leaving 12 bases between them. The CDR3 contains 14 residues. The CDR3 loop reads CASSQEGSGGKLFF. The DNA for the CDR3 is TGTGCCAGCAGCCAAGAAGGGAGCGGGGGAAAACTGTTTTTT.

A single count supports this clone. The J gene is TRBJ2-1, the V gene TRBV20-1, with D hard to call. The CDR3 extends over 11 amino acids. CDR1 and CDR2 from the germline V gene are DFQATT and SNEGSKA (reference sequence). The V end lost 5 bases, the J end lost 6 bases, and 8 bases lay between the germline ends. CDR3 protein: CSAHASNEQFF. The CDR3 DNA sequence: TGCAGTGCTCACGCTAGCAATGAGCAGTTCTTC.

This clone has a handful of counts. This rearrangement joins TRBV6-5 to TRBJ2-7, with 7 bases lining up with TRBD1. The ends lost 2 bases at V and 1 base at J; junction bases unmatched: 5. The CDR3 has 15 residues. Germline CDR1 is MNHEY and CDR2 is SVGAGI. This chain's CDR3 is CASSYTPGQSYEQYF. Written as DNA, the CDR3 is TGTGCCAGCAGTTACACCCCGGGACAGTCCTACGAGCAGTACTTC.

The V gene is TRBV24-1, the J gene TRBJ1-2; 7 nucleotides line up with TRBD1. Trimming took 9 bases from V and 7 from J; bases not matched to a gene: 7. CDR3 length equals 12 residues. The germline CDR1 and CDR2 sequences are KGHDR and SFDVKD. CDR3: CATEGTAGGYTF. The CDR3 nucleotides read TGTGCCACCGAAGGGACAGCGGGTGGCTACACCTTC.

The V gene is TRBV5-3, the J gene TRBJ1-2, with D perhaps TRBD1 (5 bases). TRBV5-3 is an ORF for which the function is uncertain. Trimming took off 4 bases at V and 1 base at J, with 14 bases between the two ends. This CDR3 comprises 15 residues. CDR3 loop: CARSRQTALNYGYTF. CDR3 sequence (DNA): TGTGCCAGAAGCCGCCAGACAGCACTTAACTATGGCTACACCTTC.

V is TRBV5-1 and J is TRBJ2-3; a weak D match, TRBD2 (5 bases). This CDR3 contains 13 residues. The germline V gene has CDR1 SGHRS and CDR2 YFSETQ. Trimming pared 4 bases from V and 0 bases from J, leaving 6 bases between. The CDR3: CASSRGSTDTQYF. DNA for the CDR3: TGCGCCAGCAGCCGGGGTAGCACAGATACGCAGTATTTT.

V usage is TRBV19 and J usage is TRBJ1-6, with unresolved D. The germline V gene has CDR1 LNHDA and CDR2 SQIVND (reference sequence). The V gene lost 3 bases and the J gene lost 10 bases, with 13 bases spanning the gap. The CDR3 is 14 amino acids. The CDR3 is CASSIREGGSPLHF. The CDR3 DNA sequence: TGTGCCAGTAGTATCAGAGAGGGAGGCTCACCCCTCCACTTT.

This CDR3 is CASSQGSGNGGLETQYF. DNA for the CDR3: TGCGCCAGCAGCCAGGGGTCGGGTAATGGAGGACTAGAGACCCAGTACTTC. The rearrangement links TRBV5-1 to TRBJ2-5; D perhaps matches TRBD1 (6 bases). CDR1 is SGHRS and CDR2 is YFSETQ in the germline V gene. CDR3 size: 17 residues. The V gene lost 4 bases and the J gene lost 4 bases, with 23 bases spanning the gap.

The CDR3 here is CASSRLGQGNTEAFF. CDR3 in DNA: TGTGCCAGCAGCCGCCTGGGACAGGGGAACACTGAAGCTTTCTTT. This chain connects TRBV3-1 (or the pseudogene TRBV3-2) to TRBJ1-1; 9 bases are a match to TRBD1. In germline, CDR1 is LGHDT, CDR2 YNNKEL (reference sequence). Trimming removed 4 bases from V and 1 base from J; junction bases left unmatched: 4. This CDR3 has 15 amino acids.

The gene calls are TRBV5-1 and TRBJ2-2; unclear D gene. Germline assignment: CDR1 SGHRS and CDR2 YFSETQ. This CDR3 spans 15 amino acids. Between the trimmed V and J ends, which lost 0 bases and 5 bases, there was a span of 11 bases. The DNA for the CDR3 is TGCGCCAGCAGCTTGGGTCCCGCCAGGACCGGGGAGCTGTTTTTT. Translation: CASSLGPARTGELFF.

The V gene is TRBV23-1, the J gene TRBJ2-2, with 8 bases identical to TRBD2. Being an ORF, TRBV23-1 has a function that is uncertain. The CDR3 length is 15 residues. Trimming removed 6 bases from V and 7 bases from J; junction bases left unmatched: 10. DNA for the CDR3: TGCGCCAGCAGACCCCTCGGGGGGGCACGCGGGGAGCTGTTTTTT. This translates into CASRPLGGARGELFF.

This clone was picked up one time. This sequence joins TRBV2 and TRBJ2-7; perhaps TRBD1 as D (6 bases). V was shortened by 5 bases and J by 6 bases, with 11 bases between the two germline ends. The CDR3 consists of 12 residues. The V gene's germline CDR1 is SNHLY and CDR2 FYNNEI. The CDR3 nucleotides read TGTGCCAGCAGTTCAACAGGGTCCGAGCAGTACTTC. Its protein product is CASSSTGSEQYF. Using reference TRBV2 and TRBJ2-7 for the parts outside the CDR3, the full variable domain is EPEVTQTPSHQVTQMGQEVILRCVPISNHLYFYWYRQILGQKVEFLVSFYNNEISEKSEIFDDQFSVERPDGSNFTLKIRSTKLEDSAMYFCASSSTGSEQYFGPGTRLTVT.

CDR3 DNA: TGCGCCAGCAGCTTGGGACAGACCAACACTGAAGCTTTCTTT. Encoded protein: CASSLGQTNTEAFF. The chain employs TRBV5-1 and TRBJ1-1; D is possibly TRBD1 (5 bases). CDR3 length: 14 residues. Per the germline V gene, CDR1 is SGHRS and CDR2 is YFSETQ. V was cut by 0 bases and J by 2 bases, with 8 bases left in between.

V is TRBV19 and J is TRBJ1-1; maybe TRBD1 (5 bases). V was clipped by 6 bases and J by 6 bases, with 23 bases between them. This CDR3 is built from 16 residues. In germline, CDR1 is LNHDA, CDR2 SQIVND (reference sequence). The CDR3: CASRPDTTGAAAEAFF. CDR3 DNA sequence: TGTGCCAGTAGGCCGGACACTACTGGAGCTGCCGCTGAAGCTTTCTTT.

This chain uses TRBV12-3 or TRBV12-4 with TRBJ2-5; D possibly corresponds to TRBD2 (5 bases). The V end was cut by 3 bases, the J end by 9 bases, with 11 bases between. The CDR3 has 12 residues. In DNA, the CDR3 is TGTGCCAGCAGTTTTCTAGCACGTTCCCAGTACTTC. This codes for CASSFLARSQYF.

This chain connects TRBV6-4 to TRBJ2-3; 7 bases fit TRBD2. CDR3 length: 16 residues. Germline V CDR1 and CDR2: MRHNA, SNTAGT. V lost 2 bases, J lost 4 bases, and 9 bases stayed unmatched. In DNA form, the CDR3 reads TGTGCCAGCAGTGACGGTCGGGGGGAGGCAGCAGATACGCAGTATTTT. This translates into CASSDGRGEAADTQYF.

The chain joins TRBV28 to TRBJ2-1; 8 bases fit TRBD2. The germline V gene encodes CDR1 MDHEN and CDR2 SYDVKM. The CDR3 is 15 amino acids. V gave up 3 bases and J gave up 6 bases; unmatched junction bases: 7. CDR3 region: CASSLARGGFNEQFF. CDR3 bases: TGTGCCAGCAGTTTGGCCCGGGGGGGATTCAATGAGCAGTTCTTC.

The J gene is TRBJ2-2, the V gene TRBV19, with 7 bases fitting TRBD1. The J segment lost 5 bases and the V segment lost 5 bases, leaving 11 bases of the junction unmatched. Germline assignment: CDR1 LNHDA and CDR2 SQIVND (reference sequence). The CDR3 loop spans 16 amino acids. The chain's CDR3 is CASSATGLVWTGELFF. For the CDR3, the DNA is TGTGCCAGTAGTGCGACAGGGCTTGTGTGGACCGGGGAGCTGTTTTTT.

The V and J genes are TRBV5-1 and TRBJ2-2; D may be TRBD2 (5 bases). This CDR3 contains 15 residues. Per the germline V gene, CDR1 is SGHRS and CDR2 is YFSETQ. Trimming shortened V by 4 bases and J by 1 base, and 11 bases separated the two germline ends. CDR3 amino acids: CASSGRAGNTGELFF. For the CDR3, the DNA is TGCGCCAGCAGCGGCCGGGCGGGGAACACCGGGGAGCTGTTTTTT.

Of note for this clone: Sequence at one end of the junction differs from germline and may be a read error. The chain combines TRBV14 with TRBJ1-1; perhaps TRBD1 as D (5 bases). The CDR3 is 15 residues long. Germline CDR1 is SGHDN and CDR2 is FVKESK. The CDR3 here is CASSRQKVPGTALSF. DNA of the CDR3: TGTGCCAGCAGCCGCCAGAAAGTACCCGGGACTGCCCTTTCCTTT.

The rearrangement uses TRBV6-5 and TRBJ1-4, with D maybe TRBD1 (6 bases). This CDR3 has 15 residues. Trimming removed 5 bases at V and 5 bases at J, with 15 bases between. Germline lookup yields CDR1 MNHEY and CDR2 SVGAGI. The CDR3 DNA sequence: TGTGCCAGCAGTCGCACAGGGATTCCGAATGAAAAACTGTTTTTT. The encoded protein is CASSRTGIPNEKLFF.

The chain combines TRBV28 with TRBJ2-6; 9 positions match TRBD1. The CDR3 length is 18 residues. Losses at the gene ends were 5 bases for V and 0 bases for J; bases not matched to a gene: 8. The germline CDR1 and CDR2 sequences are MDHEN and SYDVKM. The CDR3 is CASSRGDRAHSGANVLTF. The CDR3 DNA reads TGTGCCAGCAGTCGGGGGGACAGGGCCCACTCTGGGGCCAACGTCCTGACTTTC.

The sample holds one count of this clone. The V call is TRBV12-3 or TRBV12-4, the J call TRBJ1-5; D gene unclear. The CDR3 has 12 residues. Trimming removed 4 bases from V and 7 bases from J, with 8 bases in between. CDR3 residues: CASSYPTQPQHF. The CDR3, as DNA: TGTGCCAGCAGTTACCCCACACAGCCCCAGCATTTT.

The rearrangement joins TRBV6-1 to TRBJ1-6; 7 nucleotides agree with TRBD1. The ends lost 1 base at V and 5 bases at J; junction bases unmatched: 2. Germline V lookup: CDR1 MNHNS, CDR2 SASEGT. The CDR3 runs to 15 residues. CDR3 bases: TGTGCCAGCAGTGAAGATACAGGGGATAATTCACCCCTCCACTTT. This codes for CASSEDTGDNSPLHF.

The chain joins TRBV19 to TRBJ2-1; 8 bases match TRBD2. V shed 9 bases and J 7 bases; nucleotides not matched to a gene: 14. CDR1 and CDR2 (germline): LNHDA, SQIVND (reference sequence). The length of the CDR3 is 15 residues. The CDR3 region is CASIGPREGRNEQFF. As DNA, the CDR3 is TGTGCCAGCATCGGGCCCCGGGAGGGCCGGAATGAGCAGTTCTTC. The full variable domain, completed using reference TRBV19 and TRBJ2-1, is DGGITQSPKYLFRKEGQNVTLSCEQNLNHDAMYWYRQDPGQGLRLIYYSQIVNDFQKGDIAEGYSVSREKKESFPLTVTSAQKNPTAFYLCASIGPREGRNEQFFGPGTRLTVL.

The rearrangement joins TRBV11-3 to TRBJ1-5; D remains ambiguous. Trimming removed 7 bases from V and 0 bases from J, with 25 bases in between. CDR3 length: 19 residues. The germline CDR1 and CDR2 sequences are SGHNT and YENEEA. CDR3 sequence reads: CASTLRPWLGSPSNQPQHF. The CDR3 DNA reads as TGTGCCAGCACCCTTCGCCCCTGGCTAGGATCCCCTAGCAATCAGCCCCAGCATTTT.